The next 2 T cell receptor beta chains were all read from a single sample in a study of radiation and T cells in renal cell carcinoma. Treatment meaning: 15 Gy SBRT to primary tumor, nephrectomy 4 weeks later. The table came from immunoSEQ multiplex PCR; TCRdb's copy has only in-frame clones and leaves some out. The table shows about 19,000 clones, with 50% to 65% occurring only once. The sequencing used tumor tissue, collected from a patient whose treatment included radiotherapy and nephrectomy. These receptors all stem from a woman between 65 and 79 years old with renal cell carcinoma.

The CDR3: CASSQDPQGRNTEAFF. Written as DNA, the CDR3 is TGCGCCAGCAGCCAAGATCCCCAGGGGAGAAACACTGAAGCTTTCTTT. The rearrangement uses TRBV4-3 and TRBJ1-1; maybe TRBD1 (6 bases). The CDR3 covers 16 residues. Trimming shortened V by 0 bases and J by 2 bases, and 13 bases separated the two germline ends. CDR1 LGHNA and CDR2 YSLEER come from the germline V gene.

This clone was counted a few times. The chain employs TRBV5-4 and TRBJ2-7, with D perhaps matching TRBD1 (5 bases). V dropped 4 bases and J dropped 4 bases, with 9 bases sitting between them. CDR3 size: 12 residues. Germline CDR1 SGHNT, CDR2 YYREEE (reference sequence). The CDR3: CASSLTEYEQYF. CDR3 DNA: TGTGCCAGCAGCCTGACAGAATACGAGCAGTACTTC. The entire variable domain, with the rest obtained from reference TRBV5-4 and TRBJ2-7, is as follows: ETGVTQSPTHLIKTRGQQVTLRCSSQSGHNTVSWYQQALGQGPQFIFQYYREEENGRGNFPPRFSGLQFPNYSSELNVNALELDDSALYLCASSLTEYEQYFGPGTRLTVT.